Here is one TCR beta chain with its context. Germline V gene sequence: CDR1 SGHRS, CDR2 YFSETQ. V was cut by 0 bases and J by 4 bases, with 10 bases left in between. This CDR3 region has 14 residues. Original processing notes: Reference gene primers were amplified, and this amplification served to estimate nucleated cell counts. Method: immunoSEQ multiplex PCR; TCRdb's copy keeps in-frame clones and lacks some. D and trimming were read from the DNA, whereas the V and J calls and clone size are those reported in that table. The data show fewer than 200,000 clones, about 85% seen once. These data are taken from a study of blood T cell repertoires in COVID-19. Turning to the study itself: Material from acute and convalescent COVID-19 was sourced from the United States, Italy and Spain.

The TCR originated in a man aged 55 to 70 who had recovered from COVID-19. The sequenced material came from peripheral blood. The chain carries TRBV5-1 and TRBJ1-2, with D perhaps matching TRBD1 (5 bases). CDR3 amino acids: CASSLDRGAYGYTF. The CDR3 nucleotides are TGCGCCAGCAGCTTGGATAGGGGTGCCTATGGCTACACCTTC. The variable domain in full, completed from reference TRBV5-1 and TRBJ1-2, reads KAGVTQTPRYLIKTRGQQVTLSCSPISGHRSVSWYQQTPGQGLQFLFEYFSETQRNKGNFPGRFSGRQFSNSRSEMNVSTLELGDSALYLCASSLDRGAYGYTFGSGTRLTVV.